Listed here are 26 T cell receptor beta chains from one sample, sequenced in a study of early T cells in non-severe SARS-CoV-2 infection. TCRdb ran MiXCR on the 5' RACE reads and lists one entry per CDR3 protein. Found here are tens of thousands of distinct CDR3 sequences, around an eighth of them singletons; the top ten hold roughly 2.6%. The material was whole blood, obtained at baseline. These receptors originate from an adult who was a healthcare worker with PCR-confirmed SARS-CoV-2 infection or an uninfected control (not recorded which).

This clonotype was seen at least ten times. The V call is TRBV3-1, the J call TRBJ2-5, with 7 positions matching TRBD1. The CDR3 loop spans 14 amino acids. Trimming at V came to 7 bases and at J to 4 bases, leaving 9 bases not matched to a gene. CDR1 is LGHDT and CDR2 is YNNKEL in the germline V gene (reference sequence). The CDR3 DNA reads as TGTGCCAGCAACCGGGAAGGGGGCGGAGAGACCCAGTACTTC. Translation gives CASNREGGGETQYF.

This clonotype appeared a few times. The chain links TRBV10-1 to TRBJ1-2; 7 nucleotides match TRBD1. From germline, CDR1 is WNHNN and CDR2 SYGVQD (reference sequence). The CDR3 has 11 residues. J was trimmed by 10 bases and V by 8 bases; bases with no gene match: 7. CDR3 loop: CASGDSRPYTF. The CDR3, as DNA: TGCGCCAGCGGGGACAGCCGACCCTACACCTTC.

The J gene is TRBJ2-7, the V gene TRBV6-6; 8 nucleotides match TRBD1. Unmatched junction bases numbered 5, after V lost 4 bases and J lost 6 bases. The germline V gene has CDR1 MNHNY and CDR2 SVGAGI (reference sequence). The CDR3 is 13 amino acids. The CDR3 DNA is TGTGCCAGCAGTTTCCGGGACAGGCTCGAGCAGTACTTC. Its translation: CASSFRDRLEQYF.

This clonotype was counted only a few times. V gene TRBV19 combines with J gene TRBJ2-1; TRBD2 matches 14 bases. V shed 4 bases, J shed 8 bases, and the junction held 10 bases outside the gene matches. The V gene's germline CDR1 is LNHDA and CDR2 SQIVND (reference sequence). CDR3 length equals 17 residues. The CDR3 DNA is TGTGCCAGTAGTAGTTCCGGGACTAGCGGGGGTTTCGATGAGCAGTTCTTC. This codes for CASSSSGTSGGFDEQFF.

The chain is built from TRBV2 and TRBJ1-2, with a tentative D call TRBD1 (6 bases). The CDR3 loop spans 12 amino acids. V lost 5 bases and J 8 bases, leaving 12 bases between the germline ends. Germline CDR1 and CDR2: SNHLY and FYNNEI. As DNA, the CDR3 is TGTGCCAGCAGTACAACAGGGACCGGCTACACCTTC. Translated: CASSTTGTGYTF.

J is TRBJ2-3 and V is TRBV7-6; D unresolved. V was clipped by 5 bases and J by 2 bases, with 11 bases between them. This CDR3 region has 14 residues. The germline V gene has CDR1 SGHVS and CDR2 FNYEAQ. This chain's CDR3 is CASSQSPPTDTQYF. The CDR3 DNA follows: TGTGCCAGCAGCCAATCCCCCCCCACAGATACGCAGTATTTT.

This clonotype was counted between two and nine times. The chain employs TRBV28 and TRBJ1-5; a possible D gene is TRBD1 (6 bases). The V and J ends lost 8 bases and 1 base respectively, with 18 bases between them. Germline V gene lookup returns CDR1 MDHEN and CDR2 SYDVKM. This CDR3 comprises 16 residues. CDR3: CASGGGRRQSNQPQHF. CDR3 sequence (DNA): TGTGCCAGCGGGGGGGGGCGACGGCAGAGCAATCAGCCCCAGCATTTT.

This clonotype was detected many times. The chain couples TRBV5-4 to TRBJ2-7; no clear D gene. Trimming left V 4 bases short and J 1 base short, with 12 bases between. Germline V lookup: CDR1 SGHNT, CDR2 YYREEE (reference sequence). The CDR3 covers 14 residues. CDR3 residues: CASSPVLGSYEQYF. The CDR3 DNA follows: TGTGCCAGCAGCCCGGTCCTAGGATCCTACGAGCAGTACTTC.

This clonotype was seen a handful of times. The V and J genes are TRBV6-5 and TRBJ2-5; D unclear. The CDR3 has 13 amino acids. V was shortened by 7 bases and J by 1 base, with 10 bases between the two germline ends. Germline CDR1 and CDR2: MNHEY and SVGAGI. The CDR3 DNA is TGTGCCAGCAAGGAGCGATTCCAAGAGACCCAGTACTTC. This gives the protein CASKERFQETQYF.

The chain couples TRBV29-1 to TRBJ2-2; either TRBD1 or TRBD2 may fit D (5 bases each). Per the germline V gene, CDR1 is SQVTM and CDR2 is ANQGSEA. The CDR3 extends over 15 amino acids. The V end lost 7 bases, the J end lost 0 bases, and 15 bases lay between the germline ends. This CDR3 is CSARRDASNTGELFF. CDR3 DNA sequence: TGCAGCGCCAGAAGGGACGCCTCGAACACCGGGGAGCTGTTTTTT.

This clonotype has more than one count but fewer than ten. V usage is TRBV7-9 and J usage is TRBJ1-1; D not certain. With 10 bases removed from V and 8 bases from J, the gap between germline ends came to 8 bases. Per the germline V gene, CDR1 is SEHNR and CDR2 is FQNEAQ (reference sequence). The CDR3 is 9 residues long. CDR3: CAISGEAFF. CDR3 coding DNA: TGTGCCATCTCCGGGGAAGCTTTCTTT.

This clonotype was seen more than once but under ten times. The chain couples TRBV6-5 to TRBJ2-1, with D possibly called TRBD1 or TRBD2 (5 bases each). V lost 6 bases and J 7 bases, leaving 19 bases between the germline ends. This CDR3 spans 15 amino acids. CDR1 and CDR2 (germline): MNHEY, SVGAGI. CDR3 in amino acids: CASRKPHGTTNEQFF. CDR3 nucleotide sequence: TGTGCCAGCAGAAAACCCCACGGGACCACAAATGAGCAGTTCTTC.

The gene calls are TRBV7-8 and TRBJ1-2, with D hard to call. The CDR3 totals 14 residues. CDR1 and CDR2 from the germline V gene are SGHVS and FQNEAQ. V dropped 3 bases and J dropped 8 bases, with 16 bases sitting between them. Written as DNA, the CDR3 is TGTGCCAGCAGCTTGGCAAGGGCTTCGGAAGGCTACACCTTC. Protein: CASSLARASEGYTF.

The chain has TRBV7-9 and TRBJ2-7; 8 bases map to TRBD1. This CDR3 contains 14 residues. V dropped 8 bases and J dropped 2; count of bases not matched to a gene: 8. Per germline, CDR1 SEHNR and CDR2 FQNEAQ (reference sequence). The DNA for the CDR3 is TGTGCCAGCTCCCCCAGGGGGCCCACCTACGAGCAGTACTTC. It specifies CASSPRGPTYEQYF.

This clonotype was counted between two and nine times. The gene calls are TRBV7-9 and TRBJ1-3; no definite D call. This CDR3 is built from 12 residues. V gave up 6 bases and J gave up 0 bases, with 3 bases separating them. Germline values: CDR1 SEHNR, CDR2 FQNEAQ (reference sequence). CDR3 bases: TGTGCCAGCAGAGGCTCTGGAAACACCATATATTTT. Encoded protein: CASRGSGNTIYF.

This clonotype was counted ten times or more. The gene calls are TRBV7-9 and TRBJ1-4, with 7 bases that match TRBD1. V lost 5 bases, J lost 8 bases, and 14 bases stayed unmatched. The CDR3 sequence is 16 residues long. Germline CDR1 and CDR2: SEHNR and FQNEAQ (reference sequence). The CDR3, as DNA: TGTGCCAGCAGCCACCCAATCGGAACAGGGGACGAAAAACTGTTTTTT. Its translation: CASSHPIGTGDEKLFF.

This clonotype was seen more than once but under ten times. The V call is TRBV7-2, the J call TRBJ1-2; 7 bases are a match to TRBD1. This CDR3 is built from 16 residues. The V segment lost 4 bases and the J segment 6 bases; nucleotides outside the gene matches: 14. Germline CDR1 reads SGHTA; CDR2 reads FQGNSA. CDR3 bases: TGTGCCAGCAGCTGGGGGGGACAGCCAGGACGGGATGGCTACACCTTC. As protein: CASSWGGQPGRDGYTF.

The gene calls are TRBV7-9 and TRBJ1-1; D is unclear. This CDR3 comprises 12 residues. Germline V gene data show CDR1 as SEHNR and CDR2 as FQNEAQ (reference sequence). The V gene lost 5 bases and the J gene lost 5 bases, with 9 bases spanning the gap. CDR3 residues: CASSGSRTEAFF. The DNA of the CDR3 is TGTGCCAGCAGCGGCAGCAGAACTGAAGCTTTCTTT.

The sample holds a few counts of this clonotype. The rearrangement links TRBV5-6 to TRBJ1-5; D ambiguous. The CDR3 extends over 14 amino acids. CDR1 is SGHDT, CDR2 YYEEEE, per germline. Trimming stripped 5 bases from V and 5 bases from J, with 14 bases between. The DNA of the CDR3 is TGTGCCAGCAGTTTTGGCACCGCGGATCAGCCCCAGCATTTT. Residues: CASSFGTADQPQHF.

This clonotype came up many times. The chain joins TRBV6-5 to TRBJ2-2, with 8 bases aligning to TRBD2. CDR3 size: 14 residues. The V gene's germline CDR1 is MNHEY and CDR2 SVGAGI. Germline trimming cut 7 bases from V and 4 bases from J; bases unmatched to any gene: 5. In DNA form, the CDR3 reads TGTGCCAGCAAGGGCGGGGGGAGCACCGGGGAGCTGTTTTTT. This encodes CASKGGGSTGELFF.

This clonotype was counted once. Here the CDR3 reads CASSEKQHYEQYF. As DNA, the CDR3 is TGTGCCAGCAGTGAGAAGCAGCACTACGAGCAGTACTTC. The chain is built from TRBV2 and TRBJ2-7; D unclear. Trimming removed 3 bases at V and 3 bases at J, with 9 bases between. The CDR3 covers 13 residues. From germline, CDR1 is SNHLY and CDR2 FYNNEI.

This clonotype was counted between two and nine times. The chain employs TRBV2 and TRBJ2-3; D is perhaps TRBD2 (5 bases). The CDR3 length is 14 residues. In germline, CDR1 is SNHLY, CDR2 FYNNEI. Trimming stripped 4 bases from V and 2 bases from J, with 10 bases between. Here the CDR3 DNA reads TGTGCCAGCAGTGGGAGCGGACCCACAGATACGCAGTATTTT. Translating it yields CASSGSGPTDTQYF.

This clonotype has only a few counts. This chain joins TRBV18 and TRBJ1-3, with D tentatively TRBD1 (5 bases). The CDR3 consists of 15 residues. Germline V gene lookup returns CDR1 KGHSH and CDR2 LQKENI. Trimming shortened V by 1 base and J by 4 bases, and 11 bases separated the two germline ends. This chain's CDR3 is CASSPLGESGNTIYF. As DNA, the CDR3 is TGTGCCAGCTCACCACTGGGGGAAAGCGGAAACACCATATATTTT.

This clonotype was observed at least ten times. The CDR3 nucleotides read TGTGCCAGCAGCCGCGGCGGGGTGGAGGCAGATACGCAGTATTTT. Amino acids: CASSRGGVEADTQYF. The V and J genes are TRBV5-4 and TRBJ2-3, with D possibly matching TRBD2 (6 bases). The V end lost 4 bases, the J end lost 4 bases, and 16 bases lay between the germline ends. Germline assignment: CDR1 SGHNT and CDR2 YYREEE (reference sequence). CDR3 length: 15 residues.

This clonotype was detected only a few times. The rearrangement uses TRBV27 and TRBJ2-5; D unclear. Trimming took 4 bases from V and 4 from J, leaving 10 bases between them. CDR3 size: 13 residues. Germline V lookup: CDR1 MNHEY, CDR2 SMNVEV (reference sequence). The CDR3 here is CASSSRGVETQYF. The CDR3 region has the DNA TGTGCCAGCAGTTCACGCGGCGTAGAGACCCAGTACTTC.

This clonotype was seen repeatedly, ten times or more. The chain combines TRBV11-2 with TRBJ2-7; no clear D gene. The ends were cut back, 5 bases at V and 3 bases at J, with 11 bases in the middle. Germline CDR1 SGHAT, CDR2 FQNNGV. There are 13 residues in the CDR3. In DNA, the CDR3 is TGTGCCAGCAGCGAATCTACGGACTACGAGCAGTACTTC. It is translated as CASSESTDYEQYF.